These 22 T cell receptor beta chains originate from one sample sequenced in a study of blood T cell repertoires in COVID-19. TCRdb keeps only in-frame clones here, not all; method: immunoSEQ multiplex PCR. Of about 140,000 clones listed, 77% were seen once; the top ten hold 9% to 10%. The sequenced sample consisted of peripheral blood. The receptors come from a woman aged 50 to 65 with active or convalescent COVID-19.

The chain links TRBV6-2 or TRBV6-3 to TRBJ2-7, with TRBD2 as a possible D gene (5 bases). Germline V gene lookup returns CDR1 MNHEY and CDR2 SVGEGT. The CDR3 totals 14 residues. V was pared by 6 bases and J by 4 bases, with 16 bases between. CDR3 protein: CASSLEGAIYEQYF. CDR3 nucleotide sequence: TGTGCCAGCAGCCTCGAGGGCGCAATTTACGAGCAGTACTTC.

V usage is TRBV19 and J usage is TRBJ1-5; maybe TRBD1 (5 bases). Germline V lookup: CDR1 LNHDA, CDR2 SQIVND (reference sequence). V lost 7 bases to trimming and J lost 4 bases, with 14 bases between them. The CDR3 extends over 14 amino acids. The DNA for the CDR3 is TGTGCCAGTATCGGGACTAACCGAAATCAGCCCCAGCATTTT. Encoded protein: CASIGTNRNQPQHF.

The V gene is TRBV6-6, the J gene TRBJ1-6; 7 nucleotides align to TRBD1. The CDR3 has 15 amino acids. V trimming: 2 bases; J trimming: 10 bases; junction bases outside the gene matches: 8. From germline, CDR1 is MNHNY and CDR2 SVGAGI (reference sequence). For the CDR3, the DNA is TGTGCCAGCAGTTACCTGGGACAGAAGGTCTCACCCCTCCACTTT. As protein: CASSYLGQKVSPLHF.

This clone has only one observation. The genes are TRBV2 and TRBJ2-1; 7 positions match TRBD1. Trimming removed 5 bases from V and 8 bases from J; junction bases left unmatched: 9. The CDR3 runs to 14 residues. Germline V gene lookup returns CDR1 SNHLY and CDR2 FYNNEI. CDR3 region: CASSRVNRGDEQFF. The CDR3 DNA is TGTGCCAGCAGTAGAGTAAACAGGGGCGATGAGCAGTTCTTC.

This clone appeared once. The chain employs TRBV2 and TRBJ2-1; 9 nucleotides match TRBD2. The CDR3 has 15 residues. Germline CDR1 reads SNHLY; CDR2 reads FYNNEI. Trimming removed 6 bases from V and 4 bases from J; junction bases left unmatched: 7. CDR3 in amino acids: CASRTETSGYNEQFF. The DNA of the CDR3 is TGTGCCAGCAGGACGGAGACTAGCGGTTACAATGAGCAGTTCTTC.

This clone was observed once. The gene calls are TRBV6-6 and TRBJ1-6; 7 bases fit TRBD1. The germline V gene encodes CDR1 MNHNY and CDR2 SVGAGI (reference sequence). This CDR3 spans 14 amino acids. The J segment lost 7 bases and the V segment lost 5 bases, leaving 5 bases of the junction unmatched. The CDR3 DNA sequence: TGTGCCAGCAGTCCACAGGGGCTGAATTCACCCCTCCACTTT. This translates into CASSPQGLNSPLHF.

The genes are TRBV5-4 and TRBJ1-4; D not certain. CDR1 and CDR2 from the germline V gene are SGHNT and YYREEE (reference sequence). The CDR3 length is 14 residues. Trimming shortened V by 0 bases and J by 6 bases, and 9 bases separated the two germline ends. The CDR3 DNA sequence: TGTGCCAGCAGCTTGGCGGGAGGTTATGAAAAACTGTTTTTT. It is translated as CASSLAGGYEKLFF.

V usage is TRBV23-1 and J usage is TRBJ2-7; 7 nucleotides match TRBD1. TRBV23-1 is recorded as an ORF, its role being uncertain. V lost 8 bases and J lost 3; bases outside the gene matches: 10. This CDR3 has 14 residues. The CDR3 protein is CASVSTGYGYEQYF. CDR3 DNA sequence: TGCGCCAGCGTATCGACAGGGTATGGCTACGAGCAGTACTTC.

There are a few counts of this clone. The chain uses TRBV7-8 and TRBJ2-2; D may be TRBD2 (5 bases). The CDR3 extends over 16 amino acids. The germline V gene encodes CDR1 SGHVS and CDR2 FQNEAQ. V lost 3 bases and J lost 1, with 12 bases in between. The CDR3 DNA sequence: TGTGCCAGCAGCTTCTCTTCCGGGGTGAACACCGGGGAGCTGTTTTTT. Amino acid sequence: CASSFSSGVNTGELFF.

The CDR3 reads CASSMWTGGVTEAFF. The CDR3 DNA is TGTGCCAGTAGTATGTGGACAGGGGGCGTCACTGAAGCTTTCTTT. J is TRBJ1-1 and V is TRBV19; 11 bases line up with TRBD1. This CDR3 is built from 15 residues. The germline V gene encodes CDR1 LNHDA and CDR2 SQIVND (reference sequence). The V gene end was trimmed by 3 bases and the J gene end by 4 bases; junction bases not matched to a gene: 4.

This clone was observed a single time. Within the sample, other DNA sequences also encode this same CDR3. The rearrangement joins TRBV18 to TRBJ1-6, with D possibly TRBD1 on 5 matching bases. The V gene's germline CDR1 is KGHSH and CDR2 LQKENI. The CDR3 totals 14 residues. Trimming removed 2 bases from V and 7 bases from J, with 9 bases in between. CDR3 sequence: CASSPGQGNSPLHF. CDR3 nucleotide sequence: TGTGCCAGCTCACCAGGTCAGGGAAATTCACCCCTCCACTTT.

This chain uses TRBV29-1 with TRBJ2-1; 9 nucleotides line up with TRBD1. The CDR3 spans 13 residues. Germline-derived CDR1 and CDR2 are SQVTM and ANQGSEA. The CDR3 spells CSTGTGMGDEQFF. The CDR3 nucleotides are TGCAGTACCGGGACAGGGATGGGAGATGAGCAGTTCTTC.

This rearrangement joins TRBV30 to TRBJ1-1, with 8 nucleotides matching TRBD1. The V and J ends lost 0 bases and 1 base, in that order; junction bases with no gene match: 7. Germline CDR1 and CDR2: GTSNPN and SVGIG (reference sequence). This CDR3 contains 16 residues. Here the CDR3 reads CAWSVPGTGTNTEAFF. In DNA, the CDR3 is TGTGCCTGGAGTGTACCAGGGACAGGAACGAACACTGAAGCTTTCTTT.

This chain joins TRBV7-2 and TRBJ2-7, with 9 bases that match TRBD1. The V gene's germline CDR1 is SGHTA and CDR2 FQGNSA. CDR3 length: 13 residues. J gave up 6 bases and V 4 bases, and 4 bases lay outside the gene matches. This CDR3 reads CASSYQTGGEQYF. Written as DNA, the CDR3 is TGTGCCAGCAGCTACCAGACAGGGGGCGAGCAGTACTTC.

A single count supports this clone. CDR3 sequence: CASSLSAFIGYTF. DNA of the CDR3: TGTGCCAGCAGCTTAAGTGCGTTTATCGGCTACACCTTC. The rearrangement links TRBV7-9 to TRBJ1-2; D not resolved. This CDR3 spans 13 amino acids. CDR1 is SEHNR and CDR2 is FQNEAQ in the germline V gene (reference sequence). Trimming removed 2 bases from V and 8 bases from J, with 12 bases in between.

This rearrangement joins TRBV7-8 to TRBJ1-3; D gene ambiguous. Germline V gene lookup returns CDR1 SGHVS and CDR2 FQNEAQ. The V end lost 1 base, the J end lost 4 bases, and 14 bases lay between the germline ends. CDR3 length equals 16 residues. CDR3 nucleotides: TGTGCCAGCAGCTTAGGGACGGGGTTTAGGGGAAACACCATATATTTT. This gives the protein CASSLGTGFRGNTIYF.

The chain couples TRBV7-2 to TRBJ2-7; D is perhaps TRBD2 (5 bases). Germline-derived CDR1 and CDR2 are SGHTA and FQGNSA. The germline V and J ends were trimmed by 4 bases and 5 bases, with 30 bases remaining between them. The CDR3 spans 19 residues. The CDR3 reads CASSSLLLREDGRRDEQYF. In DNA, the CDR3 is TGTGCCAGCAGCTCCCTCCTCCTCCGAGAAGACGGCAGGCGGGACGAGCAGTACTTC.

Written as DNA, the CDR3 is TGTGCTAGTGGTCCGGACACCACAACTAATGAAAAACTGTTTTTT. It is translated as CASGPDTTTNEKLFF. The V call is TRBV12-5, the J call TRBJ1-4; D might be TRBD1 (5 bases). Germline values: CDR1 LGHNT, CDR2 FRNRAP. The germline V and J ends were trimmed by 5 bases and 0 bases, with 10 bases remaining between them. This CDR3 is 15 amino acids long.

The sample holds a few counts of this clone. V gene TRBV6-5 combines with J gene TRBJ1-2; 11 bases agree with TRBD1. V was clipped by 6 bases and J by 7 bases; unmatched bases: 4. Germline V gene sequence: CDR1 MNHEY, CDR2 SVGAGI. The CDR3 has 13 residues. CDR3 loop: CASSWDRGGGYTF. Here the CDR3 DNA reads TGTGCCAGCAGCTGGGACAGGGGGGGTGGCTACACCTTC.

The chain links TRBV12-3 or TRBV12-4 to TRBJ1-2; 9 bases fit TRBD1. V was pared by 5 bases and J by 7 bases, with 5 bases of the junction left unmatched. This CDR3 is built from 13 residues. The CDR3: CASSPQGALGYTF. The CDR3 coding sequence is TGTGCCAGCAGTCCACAGGGGGCCCTTGGCTACACCTTC.

The rearrangement joins TRBV7-8 to TRBJ1-5, with unresolved D. There are 13 residues in the CDR3. V shed 3 bases and J shed 2 bases, with 5 bases lying between them. Germline V CDR1 and CDR2: SGHVS, FQNEAQ. In DNA form, the CDR3 reads TGTGCCAGCAGCTTTGCGGGCAATCAGCCCCAGCATTTT. This codes for CASSFAGNQPQHF.

This chain uses TRBV7-2 with TRBJ1-1; 8 bases match TRBD1. V gave up 4 bases and J gave up 4 bases; unmatched junction bases: 8. The CDR3 sequence is 15 residues long. From germline, CDR1 is SGHTA and CDR2 FQGNSA. CDR3 sequence: CASSWTGTRGTEAFF. The CDR3 bases are TGTGCCAGCAGCTGGACAGGGACCCGGGGCACTGAAGCTTTCTTT.